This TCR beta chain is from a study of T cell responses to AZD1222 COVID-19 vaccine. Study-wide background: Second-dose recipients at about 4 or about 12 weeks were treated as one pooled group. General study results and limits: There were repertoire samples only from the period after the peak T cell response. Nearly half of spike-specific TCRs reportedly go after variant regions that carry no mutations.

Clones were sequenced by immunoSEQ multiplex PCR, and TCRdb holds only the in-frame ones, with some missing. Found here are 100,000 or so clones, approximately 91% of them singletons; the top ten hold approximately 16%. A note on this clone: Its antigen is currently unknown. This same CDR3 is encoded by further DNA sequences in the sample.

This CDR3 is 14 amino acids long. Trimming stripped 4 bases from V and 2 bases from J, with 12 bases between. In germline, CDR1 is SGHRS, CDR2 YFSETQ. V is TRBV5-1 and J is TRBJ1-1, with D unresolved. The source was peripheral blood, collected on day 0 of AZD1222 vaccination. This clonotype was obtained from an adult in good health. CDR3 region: CASSEGQPNTEAFF. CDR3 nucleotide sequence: TGCGCCAGCAGCGAAGGCCAGCCAAACACTGAAGCTTTCTTT.